A single TCR beta chain is shown here with its context. Produced via immunoSEQ multiplex PCR; TCRdb's table is partial and in-frame only. Of 200,000 to 300,000 clones listed, around 90% are singletons. The data were taken from a study of blood T cell repertoires in COVID-19. The CDR3 is 14 residues long. Trimming shortened V by 2 bases and J by 3 bases, and 10 bases separated the two germline ends. Germline CDR1 is MGHDK and CDR2 is SYGVNS. The TCR originated in a man aged 30-40 years with COVID-19, enrolled during active disease. The chain uses TRBV25-1 and TRBJ1-1; tentatively, D is TRBD1 (5 bases). Sequencing input: peripheral blood. CDR3 in DNA: TGTGCCAGCAGTGAAGTGTTAGGGGACACTGAAGCTTTCTTT. Translating it yields CASSEVLGDTEAFF.